This T cell receptor (beta chain) was recovered during a study of T cells in Graves' hyperthyroidism and ophthalmopathy. The wider study: Sampling of peripheral blood happened at initial diagnosis, prior to any treatment.

The CDR3 regions of TCR beta were amplified from RNA transcripts. With the HTBI primer set, the TCR CDR3 went through a first round of RT-PCR. In TCRdb, the multiplex PCR reads were re-called with MiXCR into one record per CDR3 protein. The sample carries 500,000 or so distinct CDR3 sequences, approximately 17% recorded once. This clonotype appeared many times. The CDR3 spans 11 residues. With V trimmed by 5 bases and J by 10 bases, 3 bases remained unmatched. This chain links TRBV12-3 or TRBV12-4 with TRBJ1-1; 8 bases line up with TRBD1. Sequencing was carried out using blood. This TCR was recovered from a woman younger than 30 with Graves' ophthalmopathy. CDR3 amino acids: CASSIRGRAFF. The CDR3 DNA is TGTGCCAGCAGTATCAGGGGGCGAGCTTTCTTT.